Presented here are 7 T cell receptor beta chains from one specimen sequenced in a study of identifying expanded T cells in peripheral blood. Data came from immunoSEQ multiplex PCR; TCRdb stores just in-frame clones and leaves some out. The sample has 50,000 to 75,000 clones, about 85% seen once. Source material: blood. The receptors were sampled from a person aged 18 to 75 in good health.

The V call is TRBV4-3, the J call TRBJ2-3; a possible D gene is TRBD1 (6 bases). CDR1 LGHNA and CDR2 YSLEER come from the germline V gene. The CDR3 sequence is 15 residues long. Between the trimmed V and J ends, which lost 3 bases and 4 bases, there was a span of 14 bases. In DNA form, the CDR3 reads TGCGCCAGCAGCCATCTTGGCCAGGGGCCAGATACGCAGTATTTT. Amino acid sequence: CASSHLGQGPDTQYF.

V usage is TRBV5-6 and J usage is TRBJ2-7, with 11 positions matching TRBD2. Germline V gene data show CDR1 as SGHDT and CDR2 as YYEEEE. This CDR3 region has 15 residues. The trim removed 0 bases at V and 1 base at J, leaving 0 bases unmatched. The CDR3 nucleotides are TGTGCCAGCAGCTTGGCTAGCGGGAGGTCCTACGAGCAGTACTTC. This sequence encodes CASSLASGRSYEQYF.

The V and J genes are TRBV7-9 and TRBJ2-7; D is perhaps TRBD1 (5 bases). This CDR3 has 14 residues. Germline V gene data show CDR1 as SEHNR and CDR2 as FQNEAQ (reference sequence). V dropped 2 bases and J dropped 1 base, with 9 bases sitting between them. The CDR3 sequence is CASSLSDISYEQYV. CDR3 bases: TGTGCCAGCAGCTTATCGGACATTTCCTACGAGCAGTACGTC.

This rearrangement joins TRBV11-3 to TRBJ1-1; 7 bases are a match to TRBD1. V gave up 5 bases and J gave up 4 bases; unmatched junction bases: 13. Per the germline V gene, CDR1 is SGHNT and CDR2 is YENEEA. The CDR3 totals 16 residues. CDR3 nucleotides: TGTGCCAGCAGCCCTTTCCCTACCGGGACAGCCACTGAAGCTTTCTTT. It specifies CASSPFPTGTATEAFF.

The V gene is TRBV27, the J gene TRBJ1-2, with a tentative D call TRBD1 (5 bases). In germline, CDR1 is MNHEY, CDR2 SMNVEV (reference sequence). The CDR3 contains 13 residues. The V gene lost 2 bases and the J gene lost 4 bases, with 8 bases spanning the gap. CDR3 nucleotides: TGTGCCAGCAGTTTAAGGGGCATCTATGGCTACACCTTC. Translating gives CASSLRGIYGYTF.

CDR3 in amino acids: CASKDGGRLGTQYF. The CDR3 DNA sequence: TGTGCCAGCAAGGACGGCGGGAGGCTTGGGACCCAGTACTTC. J is TRBJ2-5 and V is TRBV7-2, with TRBD2 matching over 8 bases. Germline V CDR1 and CDR2: SGHTA, FQGNSA. Losses at the gene ends were 7 bases for V and 7 bases for J; bases not matched to a gene: 11. The CDR3 totals 14 residues.

V gene TRBV19 combines with J gene TRBJ2-2; 7 bases map to TRBD1. Trimming at V came to 7 bases and at J to 6 bases, leaving 2 bases not matched to a gene. Germline CDR1 and CDR2: LNHDA and SQIVND (reference sequence). This CDR3 has 12 amino acids. The CDR3 sequence: CASTGGPGELFF. CDR3 sequence (DNA): TGTGCCAGTACAGGGGGACCCGGGGAGCTGTTTTTT.